This TCR beta chain was identified in a study of T cells in women clearing cervical HPV infection. Overall study: Controls' single incident HPV16 infection cleared within 12 months without precancer.

The length of the CDR3 is 17 residues. Trimming at V came to 4 bases and at J to 4 bases, leaving 13 bases not matched to a gene. Germline V gene lookup returns CDR1 SSHAT and CDR2 FNYEAQ (reference sequence). The data were produced by immunoSEQ multiplex PCR, yet TCRdb's version contains in-frame clones alone and is incomplete. Recorded for this sample: about 37,000 clones. All donors had a single incident cervical HPV16 infection, not prevalent. A remark on this clone: The read gets to within 3 residues of the CDR3 end, and the germline J gene fills in the rest.

J is TRBJ2-5 and V is TRBV7-7, with 9 bases fitting TRBD2. Sequenced input: blood buffy coat. The source is a woman aged 18 to 75 with a cervical HPV16 infection that either progressed to CIN3+ or cleared (not recorded which). The CDR3 DNA, read in part, is TGTGCCAGCAGCTCCCTCGTGGCGGGGGGGCCTATAGAGACC. It yields the protein CASSSLVAGGPIET. Given in full, the CDR3 is CASSSLVAGGPIETQYF. Full variable domain (missing parts from reference TRBV7-7 and TRBJ2-5): GAGVSQSPRYKVTKRGQDVTLRCDPISSHATLYWYQQALGQGPEFLTYFNYEAQPDKSGLPSDRFSAERPEGSISTLTIQRTEQRDSAMYRCASSSLVAGGPIETQYFGPGTRLLVL.